This TCR beta chain is from a study of T-cell reconstitution after alpha-beta-depleted transplantation in children. As for this clonotype: One base away lies a much larger clone, so this may be a sequencing read error.

A library of TCRbeta sequences, prepared with unique molecular identifiers, was generated. TCRdb reprocessed the PCR reads with MiXCR, giving one entry per CDR3 protein. The sample carries roughly 220,000 distinct CDR3 sequences, 9.5% to 15% recorded once. Germline V lookup: CDR1 KGHSH, CDR2 LQKENI. This CDR3 comprises 13 residues. The sequence derives from a human donor who donated a stem cell graft to a child with acute lymphoblastic leukemia. The sequences come from PBMCs from the stem cell graft donor, collected from the stem cell graft. The chain recombines TRBV18 with TRBJ2-3; D is unclear. The CDR3 DNA follows: TGTGCCATCTCACAGCTGATCACAGATACGCAGTATTTT. It translates to CAISQLITDTQYF.